The clone carrying this T cell receptor beta chain was observed a single time. Antigen unknown. Sequencing used immunoSEQ multiplex PCR; TCRdb keeps in-frame clones, though not all of them. This table holds roughly 640,000 clones, almost 97% found once. This entry belongs to a study of shared clonotypes between healthy human individuals. For the study at large: CD4 naive and CD4 memory each took three plates per donor, while CD8 naive took two and CD8 memory one.

Study-level findings and limits: Against clonotypes common to all four donors, non-shared ones had lower generation probabilities.

This sequence was found in a woman aged 30 to 39 in good health. The sequenced sample consisted of naive CD4+ T cells sorted from blood. The subset was: CD45RA+ positively selected.

The CDR3 sequence is CATSRDPSRMNTEAFF. The CDR3 bases are TGTGCCACCAGCAGAGATCCTAGCCGAATGAACACTGAAGCTTTCTTT. The chain links TRBV15 to TRBJ1-1; no firm D call. The V gene lost 0 bases and the J gene lost 0 bases, with 11 bases spanning the gap. The CDR3 has 16 amino acids. Germline lookup yields CDR1 LNHNV and CDR2 YYDKDF (reference sequence).